The sequence of this TCR beta chain was determined in a study of cytomegalovirus exposure and HLA in healthy donors. Looking at the study overall: Clustering assigned 70% to 90% of the approximately 400 genotyped donors to the Caucasian-associated ancestry cluster.

A remark on this clone: The antigen remains unidentified.

The study ran its PCR with 60 Vbeta and 13 Jbeta primers. Sequencing was performed with immunoSEQ multiplex PCR; in TCRdb, only in-frame clones are kept and a portion is missing. The repertoire holds about 59,000 clones, roughly four fifths seen once, with about 1.6% in the top ten. This CDR3 spans 14 amino acids. V gave up 7 bases and J gave up 1 base; unmatched junction bases: 5. The germline gives CDR1 LNHDA, CDR2 SQIVND (reference sequence). Study observations and caveats: The study put 150 to 200 TCR beta chains on its list as cytomegalovirus-associated. Later analysis demonstrated an association between a missense DCLRE1C variant and TCR beta V- and J-gene trimming.

The sequence derives from a human donor in good health. This chain uses TRBV19 with TRBJ2-5, with 8 bases that match TRBD2. Material for sequencing was PBMCs. CDR3 protein: CASIGSGAQETQYF. The CDR3 coding sequence is TGTGCCAGTATCGGTAGCGGGGCCCAAGAGACCCAGTACTTC.